The clone carrying this T cell receptor beta chain was seen ten or more times. Its cognate antigen is unknown. The sample belongs to a study of identical twins. The CDR3 covers 15 residues. Per germline, CDR1 DFQATT and CDR2 SNEGSKA (reference sequence). The V end lost 0 bases, the J end lost 0 bases, and 9 bases lay between the germline ends. Overall study results and limits: Insertions were reduced in abundant cord blood beta clonotypes but not in memory repertoires.

TCRdb reanalysed the 5' RACE reads using MiXCR and keeps one entry per CDR3 protein. The data show about 920,000 distinct CDR3 sequences, around an eighth seen once. A further study also used this sample, focusing on yellow fever vaccine responses in identical twins.

The V gene is TRBV20-1, the J gene TRBJ2-1; TRBD2 is a possible D gene (6 bases). This TCR came from a woman aged 18-30 years in good health. What was sequenced was PBMCs. CDR3 amino acids: CSARDRGSSYNEQFF. The CDR3 region has the DNA TGCAGTGCTAGAGATCGGGGGAGCTCCTACAATGAGCAGTTCTTC.